This record covers a single T cell receptor (beta chain). The data were taken from a study of response to subunit inactivated influenza vaccine. One entry per CDR3 protein results from TCRdb running MiXCR on the RT-PCR reads. This table holds roughly 500,000 distinct CDR3 sequences, 15% to 20% found once. V gave up 6 bases and J gave up 2 bases; unmatched junction bases: 3. CDR1 and CDR2 (germline): ENHRY, SYGVKD. The CDR3 contains 14 residues. This receptor was taken from a man between 50 and 70 years old who received an inactivated influenza vaccine. The chain carries TRBV10-3 and TRBJ2-7, with TRBD1 identical over 11 bases. The specimen comprised CD4+ T cells sorted from PBMCs, sampled less than 30 months after vaccination. The CDR3 loop reads CAISGQGATYEQYF. The CDR3 coding sequence is TGTGCCATCAGCGGACAGGGGGCCACCTACGAGCAGTACTTC.